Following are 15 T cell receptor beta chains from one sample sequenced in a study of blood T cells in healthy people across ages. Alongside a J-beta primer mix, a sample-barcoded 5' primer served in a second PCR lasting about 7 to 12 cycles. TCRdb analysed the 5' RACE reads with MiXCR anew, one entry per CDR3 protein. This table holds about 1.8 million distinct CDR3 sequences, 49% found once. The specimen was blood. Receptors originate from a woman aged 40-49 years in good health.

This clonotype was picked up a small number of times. CDR3 protein: CASSSHPGPNQPQHF. As DNA, the CDR3 is TGTGCCAGCAGCTCTCACCCGGGGCCCAATCAGCCCCAGCATTTT. This chain links TRBV7-2 with TRBJ1-5; TRBD1 is a possible D gene (5 bases). The CDR3 is made up of 15 amino acids. V lost 4 bases, J lost 3 bases, and 13 bases lay in between. Germline V gives CDR1 SGHTA, CDR2 FQGNSA.

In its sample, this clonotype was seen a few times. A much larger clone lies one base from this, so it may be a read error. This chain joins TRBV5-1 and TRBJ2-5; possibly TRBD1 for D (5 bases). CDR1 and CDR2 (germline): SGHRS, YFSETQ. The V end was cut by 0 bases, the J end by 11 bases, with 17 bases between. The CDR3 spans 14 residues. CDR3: CASSLDPTAPRQYF. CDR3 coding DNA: TGCGCCAGCAGCTTGGACCCGACAGCACCTAGACAGTACTTC.

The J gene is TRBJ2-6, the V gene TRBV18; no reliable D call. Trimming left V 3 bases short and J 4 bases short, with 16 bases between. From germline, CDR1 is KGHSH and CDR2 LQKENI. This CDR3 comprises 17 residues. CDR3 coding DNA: TGTGCCAGCTCACCCGTCGGGCAGTTTTGGGGGGCCAACGTCCTGACTTTC. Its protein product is CASSPVGQFWGANVLTF.

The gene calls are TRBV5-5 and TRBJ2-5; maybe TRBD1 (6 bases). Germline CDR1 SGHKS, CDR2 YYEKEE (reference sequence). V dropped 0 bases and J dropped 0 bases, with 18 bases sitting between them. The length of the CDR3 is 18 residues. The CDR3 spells CASSLGMGHRAYQETQYF. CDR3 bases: TGTGCCAGCAGCTTGGGAATGGGACACAGGGCCTACCAAGAGACCCAGTACTTC.

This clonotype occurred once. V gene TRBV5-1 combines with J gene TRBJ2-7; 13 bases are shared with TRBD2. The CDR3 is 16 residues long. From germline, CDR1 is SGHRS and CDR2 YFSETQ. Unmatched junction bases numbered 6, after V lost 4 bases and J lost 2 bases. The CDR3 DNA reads TGCGCCAGCAGCGTACCGGGACTAGCGGGGACCTACGAGCAGTACTTC. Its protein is CASSVPGLAGTYEQYF.

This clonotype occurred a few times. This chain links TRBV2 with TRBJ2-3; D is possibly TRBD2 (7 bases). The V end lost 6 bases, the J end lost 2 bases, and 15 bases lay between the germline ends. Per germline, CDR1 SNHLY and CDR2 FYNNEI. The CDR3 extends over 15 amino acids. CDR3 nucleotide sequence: TGTGCCAGCAGGAAGGGGGGGGCCCACACAGATACGCAGTATTTT. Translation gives CASRKGGAHTDTQYF. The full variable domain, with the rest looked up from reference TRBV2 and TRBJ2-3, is EPEVTQTPSHQVTQMGQEVILRCVPISNHLYFYWYRQILGQKVEFLVSFYNNEISEKSEIFDDQFSVERPDGSNFTLKIRSTKLEDSAMYFCASRKGGAHTDTQYFGPGTRLTVL.

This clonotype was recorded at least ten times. CDR3 protein: CASSRTVTYEQYF. In nucleotides, the CDR3 is TGTGCCAGCAGTAGGACCGTAACCTACGAGCAGTACTTC. The genes are TRBV6-2 or TRBV6-3 and TRBJ2-7, with D hard to call. The CDR3 is 13 residues long. With 5 bases removed from V and 2 bases from J, the gap between germline ends came to 10 bases. Germline CDR1 MNHEY, CDR2 SVGEGT.

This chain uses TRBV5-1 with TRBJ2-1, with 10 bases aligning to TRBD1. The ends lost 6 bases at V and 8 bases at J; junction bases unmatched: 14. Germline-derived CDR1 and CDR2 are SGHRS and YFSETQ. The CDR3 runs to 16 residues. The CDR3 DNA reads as TGCGCCAGCAAAACTGCGCCCGGGACAGGGGTTGATGAGCAGTTCTTC. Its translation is CASKTAPGTGVDEQFF. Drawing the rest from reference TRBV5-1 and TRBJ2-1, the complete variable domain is KAGVTQTPRYLIKTRGQQVTLSCSPISGHRSVSWYQQTPGQGLQFLFEYFSETQRNKGNFPGRFSGRQFSNSRSEMNVSTLELGDSALYLCASKTAPGTGVDEQFFGPGTRLTVL.

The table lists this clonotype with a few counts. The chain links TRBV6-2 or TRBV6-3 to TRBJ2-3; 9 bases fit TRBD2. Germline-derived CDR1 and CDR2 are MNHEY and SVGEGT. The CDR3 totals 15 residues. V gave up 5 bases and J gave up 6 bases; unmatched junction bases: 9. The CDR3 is CASSPSGLASDTQYF. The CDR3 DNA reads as TGTGCCAGCAGTCCGTCGGGACTAGCATCCGATACGCAGTATTTT.

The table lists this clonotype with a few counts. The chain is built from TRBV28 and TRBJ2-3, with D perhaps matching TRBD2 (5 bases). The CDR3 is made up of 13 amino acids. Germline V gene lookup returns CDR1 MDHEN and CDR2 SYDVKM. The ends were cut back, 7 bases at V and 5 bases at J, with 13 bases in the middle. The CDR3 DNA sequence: TGTGCCAGCAATGAGGGTCGTGAAGATACGCAGTATTTT. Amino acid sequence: CASNEGREDTQYF.

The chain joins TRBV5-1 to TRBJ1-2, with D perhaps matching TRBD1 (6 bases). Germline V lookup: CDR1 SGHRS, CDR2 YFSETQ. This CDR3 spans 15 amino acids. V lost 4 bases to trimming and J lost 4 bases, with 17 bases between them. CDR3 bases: TGCGCCAGCAGCGCACAGGGCGGGGTGGGCTATGGCTACACCTTC. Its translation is CASSAQGGVGYGYTF.

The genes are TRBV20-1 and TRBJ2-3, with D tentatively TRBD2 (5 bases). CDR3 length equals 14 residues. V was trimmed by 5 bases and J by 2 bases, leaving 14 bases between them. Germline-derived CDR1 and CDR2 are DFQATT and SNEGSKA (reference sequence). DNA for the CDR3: TGCAGTGCTTACCCCGGGAAGGACACAGATACGCAGTATTTT. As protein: CSAYPGKDTDTQYF.

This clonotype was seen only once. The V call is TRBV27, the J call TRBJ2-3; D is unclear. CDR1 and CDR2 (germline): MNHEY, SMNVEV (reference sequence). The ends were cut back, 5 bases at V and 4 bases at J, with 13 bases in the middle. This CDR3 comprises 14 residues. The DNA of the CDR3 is TGTGCCAGCAGTGAGGTAATTGGGGCAGATACGCAGTATTTT. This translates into CASSEVIGADTQYF.

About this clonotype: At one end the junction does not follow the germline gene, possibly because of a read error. The CDR3: CATSDPGLDHKEQFF. DNA for the CDR3: TGTGCCACCAGTGATCCGGGACTCGATCACAAGGAGCAGTTCTTC. V gene TRBV24-1 combines with J gene TRBJ2-1; D possibly corresponds to TRBD2 (6 bases). CDR3 size: 15 residues. CDR1 KGHDR and CDR2 SFDVKD come from the germline V gene.

DNA for the CDR3: TGCGCCAGCAGCCAAGAGGGGACTAGCGCGACTAGCACAGATACGCAGTATTTT. It is translated as CASSQEGTSATSTDTQYF. The rearrangement joins TRBV4-3 to TRBJ2-3; the match to TRBD2 covers 10 bases. The V gene end was trimmed by 0 bases and the J gene end by 0 bases; junction bases not matched to a gene: 6. Germline V lookup: CDR1 LGHNA, CDR2 YSLEER. The CDR3 is 18 amino acids.